This TCR beta chain was documented in a study of CD8+CD57+ T cells in acquired aplastic anemia. Study in general: Average DNA yield from sorted CD4+ and CD8+ cells was about 3.2 ug.

Researchers used genomic DNA as the template to profile TCR beta VDJ and CDR3. Via MiXCR, TCRdb re-called the reads, giving one row per CDR3 protein. The sample shows under 200,000 distinct CDR3 sequences, roughly 50% of them seen only once. By flow cytometry, patients selected for sequencing had shown an expansion of CD8+CD57+ cells. Patients, without exception, had severe acquired aplastic anemia. Findings and limits, study-wide: Shared by patients and controls, 25 to 30 CD8+ CDR3s were abundant in patients.

This clonotype was recorded a few times. Its antigen is not known. Germline V gene sequence: CDR1 SGHVS, CDR2 FQNEAQ. This CDR3 contains 12 residues. The V gene lost 1 base and the J gene lost 3 bases, with 3 bases spanning the gap. This chain connects TRBV7-8 to TRBJ1-1; D call uncertain. This receptor was taken from a human donor with aplastic anemia. Material for sequencing was sorted CD4+, CD8+, or CD8+CD57+ T cells (not recorded which) from PBMCs. CDR3 bases: TGTGCCAGCAGCTTAGTCCACACTGAAGCTTTCTTT. Its protein is CASSLVHTEAFF.